This TCR beta chain is drawn from a study of healthy donors' naive CD4 and CD8 T cells. Each TCR library used roughly 510 ng of total RNA and a linear amplification protocol. Per the study methods: Sequencing covered more than 60,000 rearranged alpha-chain transcripts across about five healthy donors. TCRdb reprocessed the reads with MiXCR, giving one entry per CDR3 protein. TCRdb's processing, not the authors', yielded these V and J calls. Among around 200,000 distinct CDR3 sequences listed, around 74% were seen once. The germline V gene encodes CDR1 LNHDA and CDR2 SQIVND (reference sequence). This CDR3 comprises 14 residues. Trimming shortened V by 3 bases and J by 0 bases, and 7 bases separated the two germline ends.

This clonotype was obtained from a pool of human donors in good health; the sample pools cells from several healthy donors. The gene calls are TRBV19 and TRBJ2-3; D ambiguous. Sequencing was carried out using naive CD4+ and CD8+ T cells sorted from blood, pooled from several donors. The CDR3 DNA reads TGTGCCAGTAGTATCCCACTTAGCACAGATACGCAGTATTTT. This codes for CASSIPLSTDTQYF.